In its sample, the clone carrying this T cell receptor beta chain was seen many times. Its cognate antigen is unknown. These data come from a study of T cell repertoires in cytomegalovirus infection. Study information: Indicated by public TCR beta signatures were CMV infection and matching HLA type. Study conclusions and caveats: What dominated the ex vivo response were HLA-C-restricted CMV-specific TCR beta clonotypes.

CDR1 and CDR2 from the germline V gene are MDHEN and SYDVKM. V was pared by 2 bases and J by 7 bases, with 18 bases between. The CDR3 runs 15 residues. TCRdb passed the reads through MiXCR, listing each CDR3 protein once. The repertoire holds hundreds of thousands of distinct CDR3 sequences, with 20% to 25% as singletons. The sequence derives from a human donor in good health (CMV status not recorded). Some clones in this sample may be carry-over from other donors' samples. The gene calls are TRBV28 and TRBJ2-7, with D perhaps TRBD1 (5 bases). The sample taken for sequencing was CD8+ T cells from PBMCs. CDR3 sequence: CASSLRGYERLEQYV. CDR3 bases: TGTGCCAGCAGTTTAAGGGGCTACGAACGATTGGAGCAGTACGTC.